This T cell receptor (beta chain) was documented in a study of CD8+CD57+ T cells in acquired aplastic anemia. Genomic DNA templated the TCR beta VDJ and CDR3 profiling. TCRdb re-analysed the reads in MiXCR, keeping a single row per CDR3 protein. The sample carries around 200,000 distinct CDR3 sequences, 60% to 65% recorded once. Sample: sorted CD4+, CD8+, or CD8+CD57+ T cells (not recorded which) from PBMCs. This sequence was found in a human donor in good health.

In DNA form, the CDR3 reads TGTGCCAGCCTGGGACAGGGAGATCAGCCCCAGCATTTT. It specifies CASLGQGDQPQHF. V and J are TRBV7-9 and TRBJ1-5, with TRBD1 identical over 9 bases. V dropped 8 bases and J dropped 5; count of bases not matched to a gene: 4. Germline loops: CDR1 SEHNR, CDR2 FQNEAQ (reference sequence). The CDR3 has 13 amino acids.